The sequence of this T cell receptor (beta chain) was determined in a study of cytomegalovirus exposure and HLA in healthy donors. This clone has just one count. Its antigen is unidentified. The study's findings and limits: It was reportedly the case that the classifier diagnosed cytomegalovirus status with high specificity and sensitivity. In a later analysis, compared with equally common non-associated chains, HLA-associated beta chains were more expanded. The authors later found most CMV-associated TCR beta chains appeared HLA-restricted.

Germline CDR1 is SNHLY and CDR2 is FYNNEI. This CDR3 region has 15 residues. V lost 6 bases, J lost 0 bases, and 4 bases stayed unmatched. 13 Jbeta primers and 60 Vbeta primers were used for the PCR. Here immunoSEQ multiplex PCR was the method, and the copy in TCRdb shows in-frame clones only, minus some. Of about 73,000 clones detected, 75% appear once; the ten largest clones hold 12%. This receptor was taken from an older man in good health and CMV-seronegative. The chain joins TRBV2 to TRBJ1-3; 8 bases line up with TRBD1. The material sequenced was PBMCs. The CDR3 sequence: CASRGTGFSGNTIYF. CDR3 sequence (DNA): TGTGCCAGCAGGGGGACAGGTTTCTCTGGAAACACCATATATTTT.